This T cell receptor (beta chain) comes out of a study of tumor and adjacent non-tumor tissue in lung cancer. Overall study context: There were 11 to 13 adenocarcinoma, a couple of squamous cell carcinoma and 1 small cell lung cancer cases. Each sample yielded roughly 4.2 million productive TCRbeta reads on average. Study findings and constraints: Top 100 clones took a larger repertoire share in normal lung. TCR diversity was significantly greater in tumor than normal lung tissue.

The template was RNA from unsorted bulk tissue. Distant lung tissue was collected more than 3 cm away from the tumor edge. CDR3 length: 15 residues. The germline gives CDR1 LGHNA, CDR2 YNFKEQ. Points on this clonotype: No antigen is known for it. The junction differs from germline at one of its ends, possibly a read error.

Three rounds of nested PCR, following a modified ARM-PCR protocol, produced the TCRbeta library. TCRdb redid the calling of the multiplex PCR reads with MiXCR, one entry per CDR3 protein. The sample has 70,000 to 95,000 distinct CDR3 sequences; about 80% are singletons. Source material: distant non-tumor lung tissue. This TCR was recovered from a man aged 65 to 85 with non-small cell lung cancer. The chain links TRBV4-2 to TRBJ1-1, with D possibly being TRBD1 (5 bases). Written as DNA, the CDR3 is TGTGCCAGCAGCAAGGGGATTGAGAGTGGTACTGAAACTTTCTTT. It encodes CASSKGIESGTETFF.